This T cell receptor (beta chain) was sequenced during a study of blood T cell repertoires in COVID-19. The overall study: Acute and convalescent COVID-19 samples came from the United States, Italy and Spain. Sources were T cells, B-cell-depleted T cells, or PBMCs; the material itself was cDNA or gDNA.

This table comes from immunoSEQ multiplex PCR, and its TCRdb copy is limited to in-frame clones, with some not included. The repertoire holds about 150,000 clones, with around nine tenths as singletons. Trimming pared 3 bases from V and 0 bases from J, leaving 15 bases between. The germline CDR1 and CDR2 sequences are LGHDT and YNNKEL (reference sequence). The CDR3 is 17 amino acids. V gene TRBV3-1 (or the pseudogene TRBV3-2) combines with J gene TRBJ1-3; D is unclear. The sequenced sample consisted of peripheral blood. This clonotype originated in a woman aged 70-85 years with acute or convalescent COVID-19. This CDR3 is CASSHLSSGYSGNTIYF. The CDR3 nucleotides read TGTGCCAGCAGCCATCTATCTTCAGGCTACTCTGGAAACACCATATATTTT.